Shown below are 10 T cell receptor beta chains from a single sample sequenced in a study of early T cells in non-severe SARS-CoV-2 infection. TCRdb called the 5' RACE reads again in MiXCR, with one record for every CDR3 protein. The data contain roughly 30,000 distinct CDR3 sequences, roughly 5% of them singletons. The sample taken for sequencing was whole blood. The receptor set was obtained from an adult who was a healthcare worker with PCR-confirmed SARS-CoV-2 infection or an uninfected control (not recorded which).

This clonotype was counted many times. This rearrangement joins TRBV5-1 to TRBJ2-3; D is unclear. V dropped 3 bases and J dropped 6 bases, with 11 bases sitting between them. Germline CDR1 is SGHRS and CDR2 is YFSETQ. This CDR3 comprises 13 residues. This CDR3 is CASSSSLGDTQYF. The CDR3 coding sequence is TGCGCCAGCAGCTCCTCTCTGGGCGATACGCAGTATTTT. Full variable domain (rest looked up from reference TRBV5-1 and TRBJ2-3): KAGVTQTPRYLIKTRGQQVTLSCSPISGHRSVSWYQQTPGQGLQFLFEYFSETQRNKGNFPGRFSGRQFSNSRSEMNVSTLELGDSALYLCASSSSLGDTQYFGPGTRLTVL.

The CDR3 nucleotides read TGTGCCAGCAGCCCGTCCGCGAGACAGAGATACAATGAGCAGTTCTTC. This translates into CASSPSARQRYNEQFF. This sequence joins TRBV11-3 and TRBJ2-1, with D perhaps TRBD1 (5 bases). V was cut by 5 bases and J by 4 bases, with 18 bases left in between. The CDR3 has 16 amino acids. Per germline, CDR1 SGHNT and CDR2 YENEEA.

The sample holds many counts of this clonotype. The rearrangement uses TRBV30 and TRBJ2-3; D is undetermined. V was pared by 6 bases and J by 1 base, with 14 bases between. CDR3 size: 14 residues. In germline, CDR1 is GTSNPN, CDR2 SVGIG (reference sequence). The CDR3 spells CACKPRAGTDTQYF. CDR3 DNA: TGTGCCTGTAAACCCAGAGCCGGCACAGATACGCAGTATTTT.

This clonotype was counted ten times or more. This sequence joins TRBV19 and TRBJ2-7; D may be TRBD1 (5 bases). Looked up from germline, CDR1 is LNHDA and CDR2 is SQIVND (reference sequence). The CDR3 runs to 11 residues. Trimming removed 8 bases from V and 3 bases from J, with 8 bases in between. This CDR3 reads CASGDSYEQYF. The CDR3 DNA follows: TGTGCCAGTGGAGACAGCTACGAGCAGTACTTC.

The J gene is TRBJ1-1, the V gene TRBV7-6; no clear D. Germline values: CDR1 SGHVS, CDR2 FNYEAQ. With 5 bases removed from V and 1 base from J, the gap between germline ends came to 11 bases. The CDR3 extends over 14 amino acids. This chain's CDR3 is CASSPGRSNTEAFF. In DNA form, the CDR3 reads TGTGCCAGCAGCCCCGGGCGATCGAACACTGAAGCTTTCTTT.

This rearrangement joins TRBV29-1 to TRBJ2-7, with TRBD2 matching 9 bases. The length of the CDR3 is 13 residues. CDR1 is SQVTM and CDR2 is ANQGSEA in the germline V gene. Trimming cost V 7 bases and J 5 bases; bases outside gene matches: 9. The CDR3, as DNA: TGCAGCGCTAAGCCTAGCGGGAAAGACGAGCAGTACTTC. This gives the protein CSAKPSGKDEQYF.

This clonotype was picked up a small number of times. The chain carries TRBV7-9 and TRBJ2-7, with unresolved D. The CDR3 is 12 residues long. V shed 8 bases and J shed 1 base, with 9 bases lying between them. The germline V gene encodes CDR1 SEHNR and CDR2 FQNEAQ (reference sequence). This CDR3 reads CASGDGSYEQYF. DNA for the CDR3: TGTGCCAGCGGGGATGGATCCTACGAGCAGTACTTC.

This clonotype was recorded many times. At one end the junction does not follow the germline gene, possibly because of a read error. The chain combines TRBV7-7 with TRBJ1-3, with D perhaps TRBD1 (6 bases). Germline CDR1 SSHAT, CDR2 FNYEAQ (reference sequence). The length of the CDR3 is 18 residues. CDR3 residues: CASSLAQGPFSLPITIYF. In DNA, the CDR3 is TGTGCTAGCAGCTTAGCCCAGGGGCCCTTCTCTCTTCCGATCACCATATATTTT.

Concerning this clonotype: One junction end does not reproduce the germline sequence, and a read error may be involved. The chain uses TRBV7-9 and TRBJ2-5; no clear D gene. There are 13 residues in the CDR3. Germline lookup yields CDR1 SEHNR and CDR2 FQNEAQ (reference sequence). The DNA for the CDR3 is TGTGCCGGCAGTTTTGGCAACCAAGAGACCCAGTACTTC. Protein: CAGSFGNQETQYF.

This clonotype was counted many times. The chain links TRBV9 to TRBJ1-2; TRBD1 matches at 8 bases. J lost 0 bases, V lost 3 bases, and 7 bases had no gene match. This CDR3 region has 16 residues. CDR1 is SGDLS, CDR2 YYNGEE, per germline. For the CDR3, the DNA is TGTGCCAGCAGCGCAGGACAGGGTTATACTAACTATGGCTACACCTTC. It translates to CASSAGQGYTNYGYTF.